A selection of T cell receptor beta chains follows, all from one sample in a study of blood T cell repertoires in COVID-19. Sequenced by immunoSEQ multiplex PCR; TCRdb stores in-frame clones only, minus some. The top ten hold around 4.5% of the sample, which has roughly 280,000 clones, approximately 87% seen once. Sequencing input: peripheral blood. The source of these receptors is a man aged 60 to 75 who had recovered from COVID-19. The CDR3 runs from the conserved cysteine through the conserved F or W. D genes are given only for firm matches. Clone size is not always given. Where it is, it says once, few, many or a class for expanded clones.

CDR3: CASSPGGYEQYF; DNA: TGTGCCAGCTCACCAGGCGGTTACGAGCAGTACTTC; size: once; V: TRBV18; length: 12; D: -; J: TRBJ2-7
CDR3: CASSPRTGGSRATEAFF; DNA: TGTGCCAGCTCACCAAGGACAGGGGGCTCCCGGGCCACTGAAGCTTTCTTT; size: -; V: TRBV18; length: 17; D: TRBD1; J: TRBJ1-1
CDR3: CASTAVIGGTEAFF; DNA: TGTGCCAGTACCGCCGTTATCGGGGGCACTGAAGCTTTCTTT; size: -; V: TRBV19; length: 14; D: -; J: TRBJ1-1
CDR3: CASRQQGEAAGANVLTF; DNA: TGTGCCAGTAGGCAACAGGGGGAGGCTGCTGGGGCCAACGTCCTGACTTTC; size: -; V: TRBV19; length: 17; D: TRBD1; J: TRBJ2-6
CDR3: CASTRNYGYTF; DNA: TGTGCCAGTACCAGAAACTATGGCTACACCTTC; size: -; V: TRBV19; length: 11; D: -; J: TRBJ1-2
CDR3: CASGTGGPEQFF; DNA: TGTGCCAGCGGGACGGGGGGGCCCGAGCAGTTCTTC; size: -; V: TRBV7-9; length: 12; D: TRBD2; J: TRBJ2-1
CDR3: CASSFGQGSQGTQYF; DNA: TGTGCCAGCAGCTTCGGACAGGGCTCTCAAGGGACCCAGTACTTC; size: -; V: TRBV5-4; length: 15; D: TRBD1; J: TRBJ2-5
CDR3: CASSLGGDFPYEQYF; DNA: TGTGCCAGTAGTCTCGGGGGAGACTTCCCGTACGAGCAGTACTTC; size: once; V: TRBV19; length: 15; D: -; J: TRBJ2-7
CDR3: CASSSYRSAADTQYF; DNA: TGTGCCAGCAGCTCGTACCGCAGTGCGGCAGATACGCAGTATTTT; size: -; V: TRBV7-9; length: 15; D: -; J: TRBJ2-3
CDR3: CASSQDPAALAGRETQYF; DNA: TGTGCCAGCAGCCAAGACCCTGCGGCACTAGCGGGAAGAGAGACCCAGTACTTC; size: -; V: TRBV4-2; length: 18; D: TRBD2; J: TRBJ2-5
CDR3: CASSYVSVNNQPQHF; DNA: TGTGCCAGCAGTTACGTGTCAGTTAACAATCAGCCCCAGCATTTT; size: -; V: TRBV6-6; length: 15; D: -; J: TRBJ1-5
CDR3: CASSPGGITDTQYF; DNA: TGCGCCAGCAGCCCGGGGGGGATCACAGATACGCAGTATTTT; size: few; V: TRBV5-1; length: 14; D: TRBD2; J: TRBJ2-3
CDR3: CASGQEGFDGYTF; DNA: TGTGCCAGCGGACAGGAGGGCTTCGATGGCTACACCTTC; size: -; V: TRBV15; length: 13; D: TRBD1; J: TRBJ1-2
CDR3: CASSHPGTANYGYTF; DNA: TGTGCCAGTTCGCATCCCGGGACAGCAAACTATGGCTACACCTTC; size: -; V: TRBV19; length: 15; D: TRBD1; J: TRBJ1-2
CDR3: CASRGLNGYTF; DNA: TGTGCCAGTAGAGGACTGAATGGCTACACCTTC; size: -; V: TRBV19; length: 11; D: -; J: TRBJ1-2
CDR3: CASSSGQGQHPSSGANVLTF; DNA: TGCGCCAGCAGCTCGGGACAGGGCCAACATCCGAGCTCTGGGGCCAACGTCCTGACTTTC; size: -; V: TRBV5-1; length: 20; D: TRBD1; J: TRBJ2-6
CDR3: CASSQGPAGGFYNEQFF; DNA: TGTGCCAGCAGCCAAGGGCCAGCGGGAGGGTTTTACAATGAGCAGTTCTTC; size: -; V: TRBV4-2; length: 17; D: TRBD2; J: TRBJ2-1
CDR3: CAISETPTSGGSTKQYF; DNA: TGTGCCATCAGTGAGACTCCGACTAGCGGGGGGTCTACGAAGCAGTACTTC; size: -; V: TRBV10-3; length: 17; D: TRBD2; J: TRBJ2-7
CDR3: CASSSPHRGEQYF; DNA: TGTGCCAGCAGTTCCCCCCACAGGGGCGAGCAGTACTTC; size: -; V: TRBV28; length: 13; D: TRBD1; J: TRBJ2-7
CDR3: CASSSSTGSYEQYF; DNA: TGTGCCAGCAGCTCCAGTACGGGTTCCTACGAGCAGTACTTC; size: -; V: TRBV7-2; length: 14; D: -; J: TRBJ2-7
CDR3: CASSESRTESGPQHF; DNA: TGTGCCAGCAGTGAAAGCAGGACAGAAAGCGGGCCCCAGCATTTT; size: -; V: TRBV2; length: 15; D: -; J: TRBJ1-5
CDR3: CASSSETGYPYGYTF; DNA: TGCGCCAGCAGCTCGGAAACAGGGTACCCCTATGGCTACACCTTC; size: -; V: TRBV5-1; length: 15; D: -; J: TRBJ1-2
CDR3: CASSHMTSGGDTGELFF; DNA: TGTGCCAGCAGCCACATGACTAGCGGAGGGGACACCGGGGAGCTGTTTTTT; size: -; V: TRBV3-1/TRBV3-2; length: 17; D: TRBD2; J: TRBJ2-2
CDR3: CASIPTGNTEAFF; DNA: TGTGCCAGCATTCCCACGGGGAACACTGAAGCTTTCTTT; size: -; V: TRBV2; length: 13; D: -; J: TRBJ1-1
CDR3: CASSTLTGGSNQPQHF; DNA: TGTGCCAGTAGTACGTTAACAGGGGGCAGCAATCAGCCCCAGCATTTT; size: -; V: TRBV19; length: 16; D: TRBD1; J: TRBJ1-5
CDR3: CASSVGTSGSYNEQFF; DNA: TGTGCCAGTAGTGTCGGGACTAGCGGGTCCTACAATGAGCAGTTCTTC; size: -; V: TRBV19; length: 16; D: TRBD2; J: TRBJ2-1
CDR3: CASSPSRGNSNQPQHF; DNA: TGTGCCAGCAGTCCCTCCCGCGGGAATAGCAATCAGCCCCAGCATTTT; size: -; V: TRBV6-2/TRBV6-3; length: 16; D: -; J: TRBJ1-5
CDR3: CASSQVSVTEQYF; DNA: TGCGCCAGCAGCCAAGTGAGTGTTACCGAGCAGTACTTC; size: -; V: TRBV4-1; length: 13; D: -; J: TRBJ2-7
CDR3: CASSRRDRGVDQPQHF; DNA: TGTGCCAGCAGCCGAAGAGACAGGGGGGTTGATCAGCCCCAGCATTTT; size: -; V: TRBV5-5; length: 16; D: TRBD1; J: TRBJ1-5
CDR3: CASNNFGGAAQETQYF; DNA: TGCGCCAGCAACAATTTCGGCGGGGCAGCTCAAGAGACCCAGTACTTC; size: -; V: TRBV5-1; length: 16; D: -; J: TRBJ2-5
CDR3: CAWSVLGKVNTEAFF; DNA: TGTGCCTGGAGTGTACTCGGGAAGGTGAACACTGAAGCTTTCTTT; size: -; V: TRBV30; length: 15; D: -; J: TRBJ1-1
CDR3: CASTEVVRDHSLSSYNEQFF; DNA: TGTGCCAGCACCGAAGTTGTGCGGGATCATTCCCTAAGCTCCTACAATGAGCAGTTCTTC; size: once; V: TRBV2; length: 20; D: -; J: TRBJ2-1
CDR3: CASSIRQASGGYTF; DNA: TGTGCCAGTAGTATAAGACAGGCCAGTGGAGGCTACACCTTC; size: once; V: TRBV19; length: 14; D: -; J: TRBJ1-2
CDR3: CASNEGGNTGELFF; DNA: TGTGCCAGCAACGAAGGGGGGAACACCGGGGAGCTGTTTTTT; size: few; V: TRBV2; length: 14; D: -; J: TRBJ2-2
CDR3: CASRTISGGEFF; DNA: TGTGCCAGCCGGACCATTAGCGGGGGCGAGTTCTTC; size: -; V: TRBV19; length: 12; D: TRBD2; J: TRBJ2-1
CDR3: CASSLEGQSADTQYF; DNA: TGCGCCAGCAGCTTGGAAGGACAGTCGGCAGATACGCAGTATTTT; size: -; V: TRBV5-1; length: 15; D: -; J: TRBJ2-3
CDR3: CASSQESFRLAGVTGELFF; DNA: TGTGCCAGCAGCCAAGAATCCTTTCGCCTAGCGGGGGTGACCGGGGAGCTGTTTTTT; size: -; V: TRBV3-1/TRBV3-2; length: 19; D: TRBD2; J: TRBJ2-2
CDR3: CATSVRNQPQHF; DNA: TGTGCCACCAGTGTCAGGAATCAGCCCCAGCATTTT; size: -; V: TRBV24-1; length: 12; D: -; J: TRBJ1-5
CDR3: CASSKDTMNTEAFF; DNA: TGCGCCAGCAGCAAGGACACCATGAACACTGAAGCTTTCTTT; size: -; V: TRBV5-1; length: 14; D: -; J: TRBJ1-1
CDR3: CASSWAGAGNTEAFF; DNA: TGTGCCAGCAGCTGGGCAGGGGCTGGGAACACTGAAGCTTTCTTT; size: -; V: TRBV5-4; length: 15; D: -; J: TRBJ1-1
CDR3: CASRKLGAYEKLFF; DNA: TGCGCCAGCAGAAAACTGGGGGCTTATGAAAAACTGTTTTTT; size: -; V: TRBV5-1; length: 14; D: -; J: TRBJ1-4
CDR3: CASSLTLAGEQFF; DNA: TGTGCCAGCAGCTTAACCCTCGCCGGTGAGCAGTTCTTC; size: few; V: TRBV11-3; length: 13; D: -; J: TRBJ2-1